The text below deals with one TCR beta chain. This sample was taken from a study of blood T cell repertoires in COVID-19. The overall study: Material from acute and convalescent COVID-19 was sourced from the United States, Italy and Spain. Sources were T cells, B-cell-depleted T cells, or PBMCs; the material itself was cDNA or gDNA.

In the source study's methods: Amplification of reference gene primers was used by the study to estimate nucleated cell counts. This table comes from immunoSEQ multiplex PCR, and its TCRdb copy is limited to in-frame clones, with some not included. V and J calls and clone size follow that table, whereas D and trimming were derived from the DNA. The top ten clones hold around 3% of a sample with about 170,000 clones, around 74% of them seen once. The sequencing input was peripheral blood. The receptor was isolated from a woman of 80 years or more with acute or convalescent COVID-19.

In DNA form, the CDR3 reads TGTGCCAGCAGTTTAGGGGTCGACAGGGTTAAGTACTTC. This translates into CASSLGVDRVKYF. The rearrangement links TRBV28 to TRBJ2-5; 7 positions match TRBD1. Germline lookup yields CDR1 MDHEN and CDR2 SYDVKM. This CDR3 has 13 residues. After removal of 2 bases from V and 12 bases from J, the junction contained 9 bases not matched to a gene.